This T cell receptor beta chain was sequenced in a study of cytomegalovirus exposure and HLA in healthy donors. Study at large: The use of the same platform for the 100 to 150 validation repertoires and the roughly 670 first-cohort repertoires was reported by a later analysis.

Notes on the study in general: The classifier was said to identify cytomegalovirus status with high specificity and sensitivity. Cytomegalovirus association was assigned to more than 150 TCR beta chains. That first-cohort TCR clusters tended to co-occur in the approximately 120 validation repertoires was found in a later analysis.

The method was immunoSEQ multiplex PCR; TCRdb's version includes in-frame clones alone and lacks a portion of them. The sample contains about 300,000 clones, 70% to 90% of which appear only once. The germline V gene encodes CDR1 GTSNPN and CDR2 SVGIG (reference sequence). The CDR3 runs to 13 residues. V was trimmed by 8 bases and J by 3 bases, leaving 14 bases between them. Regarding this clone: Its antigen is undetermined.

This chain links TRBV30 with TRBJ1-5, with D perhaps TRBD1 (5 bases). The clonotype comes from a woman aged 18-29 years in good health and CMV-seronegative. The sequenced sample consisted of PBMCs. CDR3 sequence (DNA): TGTGCCCTGGACGGGGGAAACAATCAGCCCCAGCATTTT. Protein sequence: CALDGGNNQPQHF. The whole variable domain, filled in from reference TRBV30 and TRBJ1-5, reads SQTIHQWPATLVQPVGSPLSLECTVEGTSNPNLYWYRQAAGRGLQLLFYSVGIGQISSEVPQNLSASRPQDRQFILSSKKLLLSDSGFYLCALDGGNNQPQHFGDGTRLSIL.